This T cell receptor beta chain stems from a study of vaccination effects on CD4 cells after COVID-19. Regarding this clone: Its antigen is as yet unknown.

Expansion of antigen-specific CD4+ T cells with viral peptide pools was carried out by the ViraFEST assay before sequencing. Cultured cells yielded isolated CD4+ T cells after about ten days. The infection with SARS-CoV-2 (confirmed by PCR) occurred in this person between March and December 2020. Measured with immunoSEQ multiplex PCR; TCRdb has only the in-frame clones, and not every one. The sample shows about 24,000 clones, approximately 76% of them seen only once. Trimming pared 3 bases from V and 3 bases from J, leaving 6 bases between. The CDR3 extends over 12 amino acids. Germline CDR1 is SEHNR and CDR2 is FQNEAQ (reference sequence).

The rearrangement links TRBV7-9 to TRBJ2-7; D not certain. Sequenced material: CD4+ T cells from PBMCs cultured with SARS-CoV-2 spike peptides, taken before COVID-19 vaccination. The receptor was isolated from a human donor who had a prior SARS-CoV-2 infection. The CDR3 DNA follows: TGTGCCAGCAGCTTCTCGGGCTACGAGCAGTACTTC. Its translation is CASSFSGYEQYF.